This T cell receptor beta chain stems from a study of T cell repertoires in breast cancer. Unpaired genes were suppressed by blocking oligonucleotides during a second nested PCR. Per emulsion RT-PCR mix: roughly 5,000-270,000 T cells plus C-region, Stepout, V-region primers. One entry per CDR3 protein results from TCRdb running MiXCR on the emulsion pairing reads. The sample shows about 40,000 distinct CDR3 sequences, about 50% of them seen only once. V dropped 5 bases and J dropped 14 bases, with 16 bases sitting between them. Germline loops: CDR1 SGHTA, CDR2 FQGNSA. CDR3 length: 13 amino acids. An expanded emulsion RT-PCR with primers for all TCR V genes paired CD8+ T cell chains. CD8+ T cells were positively selected and incubated overnight in roughly 10 IU/mL IL-2.

Sample: CD8+ T cells. The receptor's source is a pool of human donors with breast cancer or a healthy control (not recorded which). V is TRBV7-2 and J is TRBJ1-6, with D possibly TRBD1 on 5 matching bases. The CDR3 loop reads CASSPQGRVTLHF. The CDR3 DNA reads as TGTGCCAGCAGCCCTCAGGGAAGGGTCACCCTCCACTTT.